This entry describes one T cell receptor (beta chain). The sample comes from a study of blood T cell repertoires in COVID-19. Study in general: The United States, Italy and Spain provided the acute and convalescent COVID-19 samples.

This study enrolled people aged roughly 18 to 90 from 20 to 25 US geographic areas. The CDR3 consists of 15 residues. Trimming removed 4 bases at V and 6 bases at J, with 17 bases between. Germline-derived CDR1 and CDR2 are SGDLS and YYNGEE. Repertoires were generated with immunoSEQ multiplex PCR, while TCRdb's copy carries only in-frame clones and drops some. This sample has hundreds of thousands of clones, with around 92% found just once. The sample was PBMCs or T cells enriched from blood (not recorded which). The rearrangement joins TRBV9 to TRBJ2-4, with D possibly matching TRBD1 (6 bases). This receptor was obtained from a woman younger than 45 who had recovered from COVID-19. Here the CDR3 DNA reads TGTGCCAGCAGCCCCGGTGGACAGCACCTAAACATTCAGTACTTC. This translates into CASSPGGQHLNIQYF. Full variable domain (rest looked up from reference TRBV9 and TRBJ2-4): DSGVTQTPKHLITATGQRVTLRCSPRSGDLSVYWYQQSLDQGLQFLIQYYNGEERAKGNILERFSAQQFPDLHSELNLSSLELGDSALYFCASSPGGQHLNIQYFGAGTRLSVL.